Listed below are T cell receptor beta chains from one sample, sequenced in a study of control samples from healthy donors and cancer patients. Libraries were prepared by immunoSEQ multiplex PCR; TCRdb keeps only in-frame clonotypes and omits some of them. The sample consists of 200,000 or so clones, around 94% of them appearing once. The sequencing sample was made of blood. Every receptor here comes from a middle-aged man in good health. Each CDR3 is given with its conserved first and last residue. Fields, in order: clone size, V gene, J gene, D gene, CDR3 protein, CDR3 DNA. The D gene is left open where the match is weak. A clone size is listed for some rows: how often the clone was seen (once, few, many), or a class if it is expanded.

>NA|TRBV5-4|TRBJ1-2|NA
CASSQDRLYGYTF
TGTGCCAGCAGCCAGGACAGACTCTATGGCTACACCTTC
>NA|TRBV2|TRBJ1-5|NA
CASSGDNGNQPQHF
TGTGCCAGCAGTGGGGACAACGGCAATCAGCCCCAGCATTTT
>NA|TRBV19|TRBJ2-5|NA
CASGSRIETQYF
TGTGCCAGCGGATCTAGGATTGAGACCCAGTACTTC
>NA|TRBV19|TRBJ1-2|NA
CASSIRQGNLYGYTF
TGTGCCAGTAGTATTCGGCAGGGGAACCTCTATGGCTACACCTTC
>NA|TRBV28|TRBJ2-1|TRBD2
CASKVSSGGLNEQFF
TGTGCCAGCAAGGTTTCTAGCGGGGGGCTCAATGAGCAGTTCTTC
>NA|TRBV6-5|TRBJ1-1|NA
CASSYSYLAGRSEAFF
TGTGCCAGCAGTTACTCGTATTTGGCAGGGAGGTCTGAAGCTTTCTTT
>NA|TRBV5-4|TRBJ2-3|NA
CASSPLQSSTDTQYF
TGTGCCAGCAGTCCTCTTCAGTCTAGCACAGATACGCAGTATTTT
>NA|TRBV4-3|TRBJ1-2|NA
CASSQAGFGGYTF
TGCGCCAGCAGCCAAGCTGGGTTTGGCGGCTACACCTTC
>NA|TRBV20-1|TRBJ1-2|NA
CSASAGNGYTF
TGCAGTGCTAGCGCTGGGAATGGCTACACCTTC
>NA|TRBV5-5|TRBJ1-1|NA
CASNPAGFAEAFF
TGTGCCAGCAACCCGGCGGGGTTTGCCGAAGCTTTCTTT
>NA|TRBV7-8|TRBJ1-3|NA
CASSLAVAGGNTIYF
TGTGCCAGCAGCTTAGCGGTGGCAGGCGGAAACACCATATATTTT
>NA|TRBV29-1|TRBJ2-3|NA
CSVDGQGPGGTDTQYF
TGCAGCGTTGATGGTCAAGGACCGGGTGGCACAGATACGCAGTATTTT
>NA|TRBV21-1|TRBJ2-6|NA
CASSTGTEWSWANVLTF
TGTGCCAGCAGCACCGGGACAGAGTGGTCTTGGGCCAACGTCCTGACTTTC
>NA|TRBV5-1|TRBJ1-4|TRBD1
CASSLTGGASKLEKLFF
TGCGCCAGCAGCTTGACAGGGGGCGCCTCCAAATTAGAAAAACTGTTTTTT
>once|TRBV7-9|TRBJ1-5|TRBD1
CASSLVRTGGRGNQPQHF
TGTGCCAGCAGCTTAGTGCGGACAGGGGGCAGGGGCAATCAGCCCCAGCATTTT
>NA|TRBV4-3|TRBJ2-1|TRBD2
CASSRVRGDNEQFF
TGCGCCAGCAGCCGCGTCCGGGGGGACAATGAGCAGTTCTTC
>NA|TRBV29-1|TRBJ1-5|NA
CSVAEGLSNQPQHF
TGCAGCGTTGCAGAGGGCCTAAGCAATCAGCCCCAGCATTTT
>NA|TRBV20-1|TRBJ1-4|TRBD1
CSVKGAEKLFF
TGCAGTGTGAAGGGGGCCGAAAAACTGTTTTTT
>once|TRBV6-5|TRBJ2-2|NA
CASVNTNTGELFF
TGTGCCAGTGTGAACACGAACACCGGGGAGCTGTTTTTT
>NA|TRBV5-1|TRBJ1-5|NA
CASSEGDSNQPQHF
TGCGCCAGCAGCGAGGGCGATAGCAATCAGCCCCAGCATTTT
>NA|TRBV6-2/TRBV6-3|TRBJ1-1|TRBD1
CASSYYGTGVFEPGTEAFF
TGTGCCAGCAGTTACTATGGGACAGGGGTCTTTGAGCCGGGAACTGAAGCTTTCTTT
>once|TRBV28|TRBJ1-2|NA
CASSRGTVNYGYTF
TGTGCCAGCAGTCGGGGCACCGTCAACTATGGCTACACCTTC
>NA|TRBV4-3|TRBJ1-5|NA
CASLDQPQHF
TGCGCCAGCCTAGATCAGCCCCAGCATTTT
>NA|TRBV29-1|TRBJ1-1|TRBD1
CSIRDRATSTEAFF
TGCAGCATCCGGGACAGGGCGACATCCACTGAAGCTTTCTTT
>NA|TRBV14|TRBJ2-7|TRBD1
CASSLTGTGYYEQYF
TGTGCCAGCAGCCTTACCGGGACAGGATACTACGAGCAGTACTTC
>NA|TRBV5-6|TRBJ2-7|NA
CASSTITRGGDGTYEQYF
TGTGCCAGCAGCACGATTACACGGGGCGGGGACGGGACCTACGAGCAGTACTTC
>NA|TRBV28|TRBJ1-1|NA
CASSLYISNTEAFF
TGTGCCAGCAGTTTGTATATCTCGAACACTGAAGCTTTCTTT
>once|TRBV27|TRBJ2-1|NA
CATSLSGAYPFF
TGTGCCACCAGTTTATCTGGGGCCTATCCGTTCTTC